The clone carrying this T cell receptor (beta chain) was seen many times. Its specificity is unknown. The data are from a study of T cells after yellow fever vaccination. General study results and limits: Only a minor proportion of clonotypes was detected across both CD4 and CD8 compartments.

This CDR3 contains 13 residues. The V gene end was trimmed by 5 bases and the J gene end by 4 bases; junction bases not matched to a gene: 4. The V gene's germline CDR1 is DFQATT and CDR2 SNEGSKA (reference sequence). It was through 5'RACE template switching that TCR cDNA was made, with a universal primer site and UMIs added. TCRdb used MiXCR to reprocess the 5' RACE reads, holding one entry per CDR3 protein. The sample consists of about 140,000 distinct CDR3 sequences, 7% to 9% of them appearing once. The rearrangement uses TRBV20-1 and TRBJ2-1; 8 bases agree with TRBD2. The source material was CD4+ T cells sorted from PBMCs, sampled 5 days after the yellow fever booster vaccination. The TCR comes from a man between 25 and 39 years old who received the YFV17D yellow fever vaccine. CDR3 nucleotide sequence: TGCAGTGCTGGACTAGCTCTATACAATGAGCAGTTCTTC. Protein: CSAGLALYNEQFF.